The 2 T cell receptor beta chains in this list originate from one sample, sequenced in a study of T cells in lung cancer brain metastases. Here immunoSEQ multiplex PCR was the method, and the copy in TCRdb shows in-frame clones only, minus some. The data show some 5,900 clones, approximately 88% seen once. The sample consisted of tumor tissue from a brain metastasis. The receptors derive from a man aged 45-65 years with non-small cell lung cancer that had spread to the brain.

The V and J genes are TRBV29-1 and TRBJ1-4; TRBD1 is a possible D gene (6 bases). V was pared by 7 bases and J by 3 bases, with 12 bases between. This CDR3 comprises 13 residues. The V gene's germline CDR1 is SQVTM and CDR2 ANQGSEA. The CDR3 sequence: CSARGIANEKLFF. The DNA for the CDR3 is TGCAGCGCCAGGGGCATAGCTAATGAAAAACTGTTTTTT.

This rearrangement joins TRBV6-5 to TRBJ1-2; 7 bases match TRBD1. V was clipped by 5 bases and J by 8 bases; unmatched bases: 14. CDR1 and CDR2 (germline): MNHEY, SVGAGI. The length of the CDR3 is 15 residues. The CDR3: CASSPRGQHLRGYTF. The CDR3 DNA sequence: TGTGCCAGCAGTCCCAGGGGACAGCACCTAAGAGGCTACACCTTC.